This entry lists 19 T cell receptor beta chains sequenced from one sample in a study of T-cell reconstitution after alpha-beta-depleted transplantation in children. Preparing the TCRbeta library involved the use of unique molecular identifiers. TCRdb redid the calling of the PCR reads with MiXCR, one entry per CDR3 protein. The sample lists 550,000 to 600,000 distinct CDR3 sequences, 20% to 25% occurring once. The material was PBMCs, mostly from graft donor cells, obtained 360 days after TCRalphabeta/CD19-depleted stem cell transplant. The receptors come from a boy under two years old who had a stem cell transplant for acute myeloid leukemia, so the T cells may come from the graft donor.

The CDR3 DNA reads TGTGCCAGCTCACCTCCCCGACTAGCGGGGGGATACAATGAGCAGTTCTTC. It is translated as CASSPPRLAGGYNEQFF. V is TRBV18 and J is TRBJ2-1; 13 bases are shared with TRBD2. Germline V gene lookup returns CDR1 KGHSH and CDR2 LQKENI. The V gene end was trimmed by 3 bases and the J gene end by 4 bases; junction bases not matched to a gene: 6. The CDR3 is made up of 17 amino acids.

The chain carries TRBV6-5 and TRBJ1-3; D gene uncertain. CDR1 is MNHEY and CDR2 is SVGAGI in the germline V gene. Trimming stripped 0 bases from V and 4 bases from J, with 13 bases between. The CDR3 contains 16 residues. DNA of the CDR3: TGTGCCAGCAGTTACTCTTTCCGGGAAAGCGGAAACACCATATATTTT. It is translated as CASSYSFRESGNTIYF.

There are a few counts of this clonotype. The genes are TRBV12-3 or TRBV12-4 and TRBJ2-1; 8 positions agree with TRBD1. Losses at the gene ends were 6 bases for V and 6 bases for J; bases not matched to a gene: 4. The CDR3 contains 13 residues. This CDR3 is CASSLGQVNEQFF. The DNA for the CDR3 is TGTGCCAGCAGCCTGGGACAGGTCAATGAGCAGTTCTTC.

This rearrangement joins TRBV13 to TRBJ2-3, with a weak D call TRBD2 (6 bases). Germline lookup yields CDR1 PRHDT and CDR2 FYEKMQ (reference sequence). This CDR3 has 15 residues. Trimming pared 5 bases from V and 4 bases from J, leaving 16 bases between. The CDR3 loop is CASSPSSGESDTQYF. The CDR3 region has the DNA TGTGCCAGCAGCCCGTCCTCGGGGGAGTCAGATACGCAGTATTTT.

This clonotype was observed a few times. The chain employs TRBV20-1 and TRBJ1-2, with D possibly being TRBD1 (5 bases). Germline CDR1 DFQATT, CDR2 SNEGSKA (reference sequence). Deletions cut 1 base from V and 4 bases from J, with 10 bases between. This CDR3 contains 13 residues. The CDR3 reads CSARVQEGYGYTF. CDR3 DNA: TGCAGTGCTAGAGTACAGGAGGGCTATGGCTACACCTTC.

There are a few counts of this clonotype. The chain links TRBV20-1 to TRBJ1-1; no firm D call. In germline, CDR1 is DFQATT, CDR2 SNEGSKA (reference sequence). With 4 bases removed from V and 10 bases from J, the gap between germline ends came to 22 bases. The CDR3 sequence is 14 residues long. The CDR3, as DNA: TGCAGTGCTATCTCAGTTGGGCTGCCCAAGAGAGCTTTCTTT. This translates into CSAISVGLPKRAFF.

This clonotype was seen more than once but under ten times. V usage is TRBV20-1 and J usage is TRBJ1-1, with D perhaps matching TRBD1 (5 bases). CDR3 length: 15 amino acids. Trimming pared 0 bases from V and 0 bases from J, leaving 11 bases between. Germline values: CDR1 DFQATT, CDR2 SNEGSKA (reference sequence). The DNA of the CDR3 is TGCAGTGCTAGAGAGCTCAGGGAGATGAACACTGAAGCTTTCTTT. Translated, it gives CSARELREMNTEAFF.

The rearrangement links TRBV25-1 to TRBJ2-2; 11 positions match TRBD1. The germline V gene encodes CDR1 MGHDK and CDR2 SYGVNS. J was trimmed by 1 base and V by 1 base; bases with no gene match: 11. CDR3 size: 20 residues. The CDR3 sequence is CASSEFLYRDRGKNTGELFF. The CDR3 bases are TGTGCCAGCAGTGAATTCTTATACCGGGACAGGGGGAAGAACACCGGGGAGCTGTTTTTT.

Here the CDR3 DNA reads TGCGCCAGCAGCCAAGTCCCTGGCAGCCTTGCCTACGAGCAGTACTTC. Its translation: CASSQVPGSLAYEQYF. The V and J genes are TRBV4-3 and TRBJ2-7, with D unclear. This CDR3 spans 16 amino acids. Trimming left V 1 base short and J 2 bases short, with 15 bases between. Germline lookup yields CDR1 LGHNA and CDR2 YSLEER.

CDR3 residues: CASSRLAGGEQFF. The CDR3 coding sequence is TGTGCCAGCAGCCGTCTAGCGGGGGGTGAGCAGTTCTTC. The chain is built from TRBV7-8 and TRBJ2-1, with 11 positions matching TRBD2. The CDR3 is made up of 13 amino acids. Trimming at V came to 5 bases and at J to 9 bases, leaving 3 bases not matched to a gene. Germline V lookup: CDR1 SGHVS, CDR2 FQNEAQ.

V usage is TRBV9 and J usage is TRBJ2-1; D is possibly TRBD1 (7 bases). From germline, CDR1 is SGDLS and CDR2 YYNGEE. CDR3 size: 17 residues. The V gene lost 4 bases and the J gene lost 3 bases, with 20 bases spanning the gap. The CDR3 DNA follows: TGTGCCAGCAGCCCAGGGAATGGCAGGGGGGTCTACAATGAGCAGTTCTTC. This sequence encodes CASSPGNGRGVYNEQFF.

The CDR3 coding sequence is TGTGCCAGCGGCTGGGGACTAGTCCCCAATGAGCAGTTCTTC. As protein: CASGWGLVPNEQFF. The chain has TRBV6-1 and TRBJ2-1; the match to TRBD2 covers 8 bases. With V trimmed by 8 bases and J by 6 bases, 9 bases remained unmatched. CDR1 and CDR2 (germline): MNHNS, SASEGT. The CDR3 has 14 amino acids.

This sequence joins TRBV29-1 and TRBJ2-5; maybe TRBD2 (6 bases). V was cut by 7 bases and J by 0 bases, with 18 bases left in between. Looked up from germline, CDR1 is SQVTM and CDR2 is ANQGSEA. The CDR3 covers 15 residues. The CDR3 reads CSAGDAGGYQETQYF. In nucleotides, the CDR3 is TGCAGCGCCGGAGATGCCGGGGGTTACCAAGAGACCCAGTACTTC.

This clonotype has only a few counts. The rearrangement uses TRBV25-1 and TRBJ1-2; the D gene is possibly TRBD1 (6 bases). The CDR3 has 13 residues. V dropped 4 bases and J dropped 3 bases, with 9 bases sitting between them. Germline CDR1 and CDR2: MGHDK and SYGVNS. The CDR3 sequence: CASSVPGDYGYTF. DNA for the CDR3: TGTGCCAGCAGTGTTCCAGGGGACTATGGCTACACCTTC.

This clonotype appeared many times. The rearrangement joins TRBV3-1 to TRBJ2-3; D is unclear. Trimming removed 5 bases at V and 2 bases at J, with 14 bases between. Germline V gene lookup returns CDR1 LGHDT and CDR2 YNNKEL (reference sequence). The CDR3 covers 15 residues. The CDR3: CASSDGGLITDTQYF. DNA for the CDR3: TGTGCCAGCAGCGACGGTGGCCTGATCACAGATACGCAGTATTTT.

The gene calls are TRBV24-1 and TRBJ1-5, with D hard to call. Germline values: CDR1 KGHDR, CDR2 SFDVKD. This CDR3 spans 14 amino acids. V lost 9 bases, J lost 2 bases, and 13 bases lay in between. CDR3 residues: CATSPTVGNQPQHF. CDR3 in DNA: TGTGCCACCTCCCCTACGGTGGGCAATCAGCCCCAGCATTTT.

CDR3 sequence: CASSFSGWSARGEQFF. The CDR3 coding sequence is TGTGCCAGCAGTTTCAGTGGGTGGTCGGCGCGGGGGGAGCAGTTCTTC. V is TRBV6-2 or TRBV6-3 and J is TRBJ2-1; 7 bases align to TRBD2. Unmatched junction bases numbered 16, after V lost 4 bases and J lost 10 bases. Germline V gene sequence: CDR1 MNHEY, CDR2 SVGEGT. This CDR3 is built from 16 residues.

A few counts support this clonotype. The rearrangement joins TRBV6-1 to TRBJ1-1; 7 bases fit TRBD1. The CDR3 has 14 residues. J lost 3 bases, V lost 6 bases, and 7 bases had no gene match. CDR1 is MNHNS and CDR2 is SASEGT in the germline V gene. The chain's CDR3 is CASRNSGGHTEAFF. The CDR3 DNA reads TGTGCCAGCAGGAACTCAGGGGGGCACACTGAAGCTTTCTTT.

This clonotype was seen at least ten times. This sequence joins TRBV12-3 or TRBV12-4 and TRBJ2-1, with 12 bases matching TRBD1. The CDR3 sequence is 14 residues long. V dropped 6 bases and J dropped 8; count of bases not matched to a gene: 5. CDR3 coding DNA: TGTGCCAGCAGCCGGGACAGGGGGCGCGATGAGCAGTTCTTC. Amino acids: CASSRDRGRDEQFF.